The 6 T cell receptor beta chains given below trace back to one sample, sequenced in a study of Tregs in tolerant kidney transplant recipients. The method was immunoSEQ multiplex PCR; TCRdb's version includes in-frame clones alone and lacks a portion of them. This sample's table reports about 48,000 clones. Source: CD4+ T cells from blood, taken before the transplant. These receptors all stem from a human donor who received a combined kidney and bone marrow transplant.

Regarding this clone: The observed sequence ends 3 residues before the CDR3 terminus, with the missing tail filled in from the germline J gene. The chain couples TRBV7-9 to TRBJ1-1; D may be TRBD1 (6 bases). The V gene's germline CDR1 is SEHNR and CDR2 FQNEAQ (reference sequence). The CDR3 has 15 residues. The CDR3 loop reads CASSLVWSQGSGAFF. CDR3 DNA, as far as it was read: TGTGCCAGCAGCTTAGTATGGAGCCAGGGGTCGGGA.

Of note for this clone: Read coverage stops 3 residues before the CDR3 terminus; the germline J gene supplies the remainder. The chain combines TRBV19 with TRBJ2-1, with TRBD2 as a possible D gene (5 bases). Germline CDR1 is LNHDA and CDR2 is SQIVND (reference sequence). The length of the CDR3 is 20 residues. Trimming removed 3 bases at V and 0 bases at J, with 24 bases between. The DNA read from the CDR3 is TGTGCCAGTAGTATTTCGTCGGACGTATTAGCGCCGAGCTCCTACAATGAG. It translates to CASSISSDVLAPSSYNE. From start to end, the CDR3 is CASSISSDVLAPSSYNEQFF. Full variable domain (rest looked up from reference TRBV19 and TRBJ2-1): DGGITQSPKYLFRKEGQNVTLSCEQNLNHDAMYWYRQDPGQGLRLIYYSQIVNDFQKGDIAEGYSVSREKKESFPLTVTSAQKNPTAFYLCASSISSDVLAPSSYNEQFFGPGTRLTVL.

As regards this clone: The CDR3 end is not reached by the read, which stops 3 residues before it; the germline J gene fills it in. V gene TRBV13 combines with J gene TRBJ2-6; 9 bases map to TRBD1. CDR3 length: 15 residues. Germline V lookup: CDR1 PRHDT, CDR2 FYEKMQ (reference sequence). J gave up 0 bases and V 11 bases, and 5 bases lay outside the gene matches. The CDR3 DNA, read in part, is TGTGCCGGCCGGGACAGGGACTCTGGGGCCAACGTC. This codes for CAGRDRDSGANV. The whole CDR3 reads CAGRDRDSGANVLTF.

To note about this clone: The read terminates 3 residues before the CDR3 end, so the remaining end is supplied by the germline J gene. The chain combines TRBV5-6 with TRBJ2-3; TRBD2 matches at 8 bases. CDR3 length: 15 residues. The germline V gene encodes CDR1 SGHDT and CDR2 YYEEEE. V lost 2 bases, J lost 2 bases, and 4 bases stayed unmatched. CDR3 DNA (partial): TGTGCCAGCAGCTTACTAGCGGTAGTCACAGATACG. Encoded protein: CASSLLAVVTDT. The entire CDR3 is CASSLLAVVTDTQYF.

Details on this clone: The CDR3 end is not reached by the read, which stops 3 residues before it; the germline J gene fills it in. The genes are TRBV19 and TRBJ1-2, with a weak D call TRBD1 (6 bases). CDR3 length: 14 amino acids. Per germline, CDR1 LNHDA and CDR2 SQIVND (reference sequence). The CDR3 loop reads CATEPGQKLFGYTF. CDR3 DNA (partial): TGTGCCACAGAACCGGGACAAAAACTATTCGGC.

Worth noting for this clone: The sequence runs out 3 residues before the end of the CDR3; the remainder is reconstructed from the germline J gene. This chain links TRBV20-1 with TRBJ2-7; tentatively, D is TRBD1 (7 bases). CDR3 length: 13 amino acids. V was cut by 5 bases and J by 6 bases, with 17 bases left in between. The germline CDR1 and CDR2 sequences are DFQATT and SNEGSKA (reference sequence). CDR3 residues: CSARPGGRSEQYF. The sequenced CDR3 bases are TGCAGTGCTCGCCCAGGGGGGAGAAGCGAG.